Listed below are T cell receptor beta chains from one sample, sequenced in a study of shared clonotypes between healthy human individuals. Using immunoSEQ multiplex PCR, the repertoire was profiled, and TCRdb retains in-frame clones only, with some absent. The data contain about 2.4 million clones, under 95% of them singletons. The sequencing input was naive CD4+ T cells from PBMCs. The receptors derive from a man aged 18 to 29 in good health. Some clones in this sample may be carry-over from other donors' samples. CDR3s include the opening cysteine and the closing phenylalanine or tryptophan. A D gene is named only where the DNA matches it firmly.

CDR3	V	J	D
CASSLELAGGKQYF	TRBV5-1	TRBJ2-3	TRBD2
CASRAGSTGNTIYF	TRBV19	TRBJ1-3	-
CASTGSGNTIYF	TRBV28	TRBJ1-3	-
CASSLAGAEQYF	TRBV5-4	TRBJ2-7	-
CSVRQGRQETQYF	TRBV29-1	TRBJ2-5	-
CASSLGSGGGGYTF	TRBV7-2	TRBJ1-2	-
CASRDVGAPLHF	TRBV28	TRBJ1-6	-
CASSSLAETDTQYF	TRBV28	TRBJ2-3	TRBD2
CASSMEMNEQFF	TRBV19	TRBJ2-1	-
CASSISGGGEKLFF	TRBV19	TRBJ1-4	TRBD1
CARDRGPNTEAFF	TRBV30	TRBJ1-1	-
CASSRGQGGPTTQYF	TRBV19	TRBJ2-5	TRBD1
CASSPSRAYEQYF	TRBV18	TRBJ2-7	-
CASSRGGVTDTQYF	TRBV25-1	TRBJ2-3	-
CASSPGTSQETQYF	TRBV7-3	TRBJ2-5	-
CAISDPRGRRGGQETQYF	TRBV10-3	TRBJ2-5	-
CASSLRSGSNQPQHF	TRBV5-8	TRBJ1-5	-
CASGGRTATYEQYF	TRBV6-1	TRBJ2-7	-
CASSSRTSGNYNEQFF	TRBV6-5	TRBJ2-1	TRBD2
CASSPPSYNEQFF	TRBV7-2	TRBJ2-1	-
CASSLEGQGYTF	TRBV7-9	TRBJ1-2	-
CASTAGGPRETQYF	TRBV14	TRBJ2-5	TRBD2
CASSLAGTGENEKLFF	TRBV5-1	TRBJ1-4	TRBD1
CASSGGPRNIQYF	TRBV7-2	TRBJ2-4	-
CASSLDSGRWYGYTF	TRBV11-2	TRBJ1-2	-
CASSLVPGGTDTQYF	TRBV7-8	TRBJ2-3	TRBD2
CASSRQGADTGELFF	TRBV5-6	TRBJ2-2	TRBD1
CASGRSEKLFF	TRBV6-5	TRBJ1-4	-
CASSAFPGEQFF	TRBV5-6	TRBJ2-1	-
CASSRIGRLSSGNTIYF	TRBV11-2	TRBJ1-3	-
CASSEYRQGALSGQPQHF	TRBV6-1	TRBJ1-5	TRBD1
CASNHAGTASSYEQYF	TRBV28	TRBJ2-7	-
CASSATKETQYF	TRBV7-6	TRBJ2-5	-
CASRRAGQGFSNQPQHF	TRBV19	TRBJ1-5	TRBD1
CASSFERPTYNEQFF	TRBV5-1	TRBJ2-1	-
CASSNGAASYEQYF	TRBV2	TRBJ2-7	-
CASSPQDSYNSPLHF	TRBV27	TRBJ1-6	-